Each of the 9 T cell receptor beta chains below was sequenced from the same sample in a study of vaccination effects on CD4 cells after COVID-19. Measured with immunoSEQ multiplex PCR; TCRdb has only the in-frame clones, and not every one. Of approximately 38,000 clones listed, 55% to 80% were seen once; the top ten hold 6% to 8.5%. Cultured cells yielded isolated CD4+ T cells after around 9 days. Participants were given two doses of BNT162b2 or mRNA-1273 vaccine. Their cognate antigens are unknown. The sequencing used CD4+ T cells from PBMCs cultured without peptide, collected after COVID-19 vaccination. All receptors derive from a human donor who received a COVID-19 vaccine.

The rearrangement links TRBV5-1 to TRBJ1-2, with no clear D. The CDR3 is 14 residues long. V lost 0 bases to trimming and J lost 2 bases, with 8 bases between them. CDR1 is SGHRS, CDR2 YFSETQ, per germline. CDR3 in DNA: TGCGCCAGCAGCTTGGAGGGCAGGAACTATGGCTACACCTTC. Its translation: CASSLEGRNYGYTF.

This chain joins TRBV4-1 and TRBJ1-2; no clear D. The CDR3 runs 15 residues. V shed 1 base and J shed 8 bases, with 17 bases lying between them. Per germline, CDR1 MGHRA and CDR2 YSYEKL. The CDR3 protein is CASSQVVGFSGGYTF. The CDR3, as DNA: TGCGCCAGCAGCCAAGTGGTTGGGTTTTCGGGGGGCTACACCTTC.

The chain uses TRBV5-1 and TRBJ2-5; 13 nucleotides line up with TRBD2. Germline V gene sequence: CDR1 SGHRS, CDR2 YFSETQ. Losses at the gene ends were 3 bases for V and 3 bases for J; bases not matched to a gene: 11. This CDR3 comprises 18 residues. The CDR3 bases are TGCGCCAGCAGCTCCTTACCCCGGACTAGCGGGAGAAAAGAGACCCAGTACTTC. Protein product: CASSSLPRTSGRKETQYF.

A few counts support this clone. The CDR3 DNA reads as TGCGCCAGCAGCTTGGAGGGACAGGGAGTAGGTGGCACTGAAGCTTTCTTT. The encoded protein is CASSLEGQGVGGTEAFF. The chain has TRBV5-1 and TRBJ1-1; TRBD1 matches 9 bases. Looked up from germline, CDR1 is SGHRS and CDR2 is YFSETQ. The CDR3 is 17 residues long. V was pared by 0 bases and J by 4 bases, with 10 bases of the junction left unmatched.

Only a few counts were recorded for this clone. This chain connects TRBV5-4 to TRBJ2-1; TRBD2 matches 11 bases. Germline V CDR1 and CDR2: SGHNT, YYREEE (reference sequence). This CDR3 comprises 19 residues. With 0 bases clipped from V and 9 bases from J, the junction kept 17 bases outside the gene matches. The CDR3 sequence: CASSLGPYSGGAMVSEQFF. The CDR3 DNA sequence: TGTGCCAGCAGCTTGGGACCCTATAGCGGGGGGGCGATGGTTAGTGAGCAGTTCTTC.

The rearrangement uses TRBV9 and TRBJ2-7, with 8 bases that match TRBD1. Trimming took 4 bases from V and 4 from J; bases not matched to a gene: 7. Germline-derived CDR1 and CDR2 are SGDLS and YYNGEE. The CDR3 totals 14 residues. CDR3 amino acids: CASSFGTGSYEQYF. Written as DNA, the CDR3 is TGTGCCAGCAGCTTTGGGACAGGATCGTACGAGCAGTACTTC.

This chain uses TRBV10-3 with TRBJ1-3, with D tentatively TRBD1 (5 bases). The V gene's germline CDR1 is ENHRY and CDR2 SYGVKD. This CDR3 is built from 14 residues. V shed 10 bases and J shed 4 bases, with 17 bases lying between them. CDR3 residues: CATEDNQGGNTIYF. The CDR3 DNA sequence: TGTGCCACTGAGGACAATCAAGGGGGAAACACCATATATTTT.

This sequence joins TRBV2 and TRBJ1-5, with D possibly TRBD1 on 5 matching bases. The CDR3 runs 14 residues. Germline CDR1 SNHLY, CDR2 FYNNEI. V was cut by 7 bases and J by 3 bases, with 13 bases left in between. Here the CDR3 DNA reads TGTGCCAGCAAGGGCGACAGTTCCAATCAGCCCCAGCATTTT. Protein product: CASKGDSSNQPQHF.

The CDR3: CASSPLAGTNTGELFF. The CDR3 coding sequence is TGTGCCAGCAGTCCACTAGCGGGGACCAACACCGGGGAGCTGTTTTTT. The chain combines TRBV27 with TRBJ2-2, with 10 bases lining up with TRBD2. Unmatched junction bases numbered 5, after V lost 5 bases and J lost 2 bases. From germline, CDR1 is MNHEY and CDR2 SMNVEV (reference sequence). The CDR3 length is 16 residues.